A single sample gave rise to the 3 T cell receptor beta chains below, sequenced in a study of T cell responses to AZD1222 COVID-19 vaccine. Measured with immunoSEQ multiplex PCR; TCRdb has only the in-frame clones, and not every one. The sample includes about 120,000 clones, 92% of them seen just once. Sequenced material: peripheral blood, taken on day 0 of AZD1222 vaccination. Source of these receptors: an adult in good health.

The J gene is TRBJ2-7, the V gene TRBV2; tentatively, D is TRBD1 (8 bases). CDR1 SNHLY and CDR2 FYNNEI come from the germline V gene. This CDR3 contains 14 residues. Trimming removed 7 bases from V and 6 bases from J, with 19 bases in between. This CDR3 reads CASTRLQGGSEQYF. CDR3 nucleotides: TGTGCCAGCACCCGGCTACAGGGGGGGAGCGAGCAGTACTTC.

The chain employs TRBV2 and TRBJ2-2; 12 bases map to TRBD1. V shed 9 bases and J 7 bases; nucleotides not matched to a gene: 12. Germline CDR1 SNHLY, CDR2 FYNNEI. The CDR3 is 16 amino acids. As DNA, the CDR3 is TGTGCCAGTCAACCCCCGGGACAGGGGGCAAACGGGGAGCTGTTTTTT. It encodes CASQPPGQGANGELFF.

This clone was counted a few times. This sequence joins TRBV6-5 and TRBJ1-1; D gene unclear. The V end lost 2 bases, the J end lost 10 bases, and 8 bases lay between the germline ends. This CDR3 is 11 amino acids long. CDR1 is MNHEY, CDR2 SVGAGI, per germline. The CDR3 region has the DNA TGTGCCAGCAGTTACGGGAAGGTAGCTTTCTTT. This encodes CASSYGKVAFF.